Only a few counts were recorded for the clone carrying this T cell receptor beta chain. Production of TCR cDNA was by 5'RACE template switching, which also added a universal primer site and UMIs. TCRdb re-analysed the 5' RACE reads in MiXCR, keeping a single row per CDR3 protein. The sample holds 300,000 to 400,000 distinct CDR3 sequences, roughly 8.7% seen once. This entry belongs to a study of T cells after yellow fever vaccination. This CDR3 contains 15 residues. Trimming shortened V by 2 bases and J by 6 bases, and 16 bases separated the two germline ends. Germline V gene sequence: CDR1 KGHSH, CDR2 LQKENI.

The sequence was collected from a man younger than 35 who received the YFV17D yellow fever vaccine. This specimen was PBMCs, taken on the day of the first yellow fever vaccination. This sequence joins TRBV18 and TRBJ2-5; D is unclear. The CDR3 protein is CASSPGEEQIQTQYF. The DNA of the CDR3 is TGTGCCAGCTCACCAGGGGAAGAGCAGATCCAGACCCAGTACTTC.